The clone carrying this T cell receptor (beta chain) was seen a handful of times. Its cognate antigen is unknown. Alongside a J-beta primer mix, a sample-barcoded 5' primer served in a second PCR lasting roughly 6 to 12 cycles. Carrying 12 random nucleotides, a template-switch adaptor labeled each individual cDNA molecule. TCRdb reanalysed the 5' RACE reads using MiXCR and keeps one entry per CDR3 protein. The profile covers some 900,000 distinct CDR3 sequences, with roughly 50% appearing a single time and 13% taken by the ten largest. Germline CDR1 reads MNHNS; CDR2 reads SASEGT. This CDR3 is 16 amino acids long. This entry comes from a study of blood T cells in healthy people across ages. Findings and limits, study-wide: CMV status of donors was not determined, possibly confounding expanded clonotype changes.

Sequenced sample: blood. The receptor's source is a man aged 25 to 40 in good health. The chain employs TRBV6-1 and TRBJ2-4; 7 nucleotides agree with TRBD2. The tail of the sequence fits TRBJ2-7 better, so the J call may be wrong. The CDR3 sequence: CASSEAPFGGLYEQYF. CDR3 in DNA: TGTGCCAGCAGTGAAGCCCCCTTCGGGGGGTTGTACGAGCAGTACTTC.